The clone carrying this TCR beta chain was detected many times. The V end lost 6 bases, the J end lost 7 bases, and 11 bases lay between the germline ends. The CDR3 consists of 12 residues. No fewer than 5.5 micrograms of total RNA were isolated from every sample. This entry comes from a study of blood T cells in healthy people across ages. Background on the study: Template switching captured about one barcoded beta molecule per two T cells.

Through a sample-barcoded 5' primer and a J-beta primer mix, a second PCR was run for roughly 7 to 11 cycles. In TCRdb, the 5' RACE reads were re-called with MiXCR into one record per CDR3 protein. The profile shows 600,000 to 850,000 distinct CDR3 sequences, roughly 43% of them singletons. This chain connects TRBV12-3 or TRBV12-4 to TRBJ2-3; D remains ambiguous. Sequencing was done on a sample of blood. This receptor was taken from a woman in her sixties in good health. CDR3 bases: TGTGCCAGCAGCCCCGATTGGAATACGCAGTATTTT. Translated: CASSPDWNTQYF.